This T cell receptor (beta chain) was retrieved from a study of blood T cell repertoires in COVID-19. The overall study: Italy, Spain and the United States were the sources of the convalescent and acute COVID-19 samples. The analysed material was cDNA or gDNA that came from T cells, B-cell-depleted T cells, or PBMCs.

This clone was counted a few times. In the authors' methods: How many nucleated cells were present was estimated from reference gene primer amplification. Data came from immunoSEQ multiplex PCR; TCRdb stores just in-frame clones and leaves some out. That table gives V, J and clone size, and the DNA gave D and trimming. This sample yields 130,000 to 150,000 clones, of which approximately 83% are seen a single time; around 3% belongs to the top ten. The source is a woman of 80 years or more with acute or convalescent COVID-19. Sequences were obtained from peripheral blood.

CDR3 sequence: CASSRLASGEQFF. CDR3 sequence (DNA): TGTGCCAGCAGCAGACTAGCGTCAGGTGAGCAGTTCTTC. The rearrangement links TRBV7-2 to TRBJ2-1, with TRBD2 matching over 8 bases. The CDR3 sequence is 13 residues long. The V segment lost 5 bases and the J segment 9 bases; nucleotides outside the gene matches: 6. Germline V gene sequence: CDR1 SGHTA, CDR2 FQGNSA.